Each of the 7 T cell receptor beta chains below was sequenced from the same sample in a study of hypomethylating agent response in myelodysplastic syndrome. Clones were sequenced by immunoSEQ multiplex PCR, and TCRdb holds only the in-frame ones, with some missing. The table has just over 3,000 clones, about 90% seen once. The material sequenced was bone marrow, taken before or after starting hypomethylating agent treatment for myelodysplastic syndrome (not recorded which). All receptors derive from a human donor with myelodysplastic syndrome.

V usage is TRBV6-5 and J usage is TRBJ2-7; 10 nucleotides align to TRBD1. In germline, CDR1 is MNHEY, CDR2 SVGAGI. The CDR3 has 16 amino acids. After removal of 0 bases from V and 3 bases from J, the junction contained 5 bases not matched to a gene. The CDR3 sequence: CASSYSRQGAIYEQYF. In nucleotides, the CDR3 is TGTGCCAGCAGTTACTCAAGACAGGGGGCCATCTACGAGCAGTACTTC.

This clone was detected only once. This chain joins TRBV4-3 and TRBJ2-1; D uncertain. The ends were cut back, 0 bases at V and 6 bases at J, with 18 bases in the middle. Germline assignment: CDR1 LGHNA and CDR2 YSLEER. The CDR3 consists of 17 residues. The chain's CDR3 is CASSQDPTGGLLNEQFF. CDR3 sequence (DNA): TGCGCCAGCAGCCAAGATCCCACTGGCGGCCTCCTCAATGAGCAGTTCTTC.

This chain connects TRBV25-1 to TRBJ2-3; D unclear. Trimming cost V 8 bases and J 3 bases, with 15 bases left between them. Germline V gene sequence: CDR1 MGHDK, CDR2 SYGVNS. This CDR3 has 14 residues. The CDR3: CASPIPDGTDTQYF. The CDR3 bases are TGTGCCAGCCCAATCCCCGACGGGACAGATACGCAGTATTTT.

This rearrangement joins TRBV7-2 to TRBJ2-1; no reliable D call. V was trimmed by 5 bases and J by 5 bases, leaving 4 bases between them. Germline CDR1 SGHTA, CDR2 FQGNSA. CDR3 length: 11 residues. The CDR3 nucleotides read TGTGCCAGCAGCGCCCACAATGAGCAGTTCTTC. Translated, it gives CASSAHNEQFF.

This sequence joins TRBV11-2 and TRBJ2-1; tentatively, D is TRBD2 (5 bases). Germline CDR1 reads SGHAT; CDR2 reads FQNNGV. V lost 5 bases and J lost 0, with 14 bases in between. The CDR3 loop spans 16 amino acids. CDR3 sequence reads: CASSPRRRDSYNEQFF. The CDR3 DNA is TGTGCCAGCAGCCCCCGGAGACGGGACTCCTACAATGAGCAGTTCTTC.

The table lists this clone with a few counts. Here the CDR3 DNA reads TGTGCCAGCAGTCCCGGGCCAGACAGGTACGAGCAGTACTTC. Its protein product is CASSPGPDRYEQYF. The V call is TRBV6-6, the J call TRBJ2-7, with D possibly being TRBD1 (6 bases). Per germline, CDR1 MNHNY and CDR2 SVGAGI (reference sequence). This CDR3 has 14 residues. Trimming took off 5 bases at V and 4 bases at J, with 15 bases between the two ends.

The V and J genes are TRBV15 and TRBJ1-4, with D possibly matching TRBD1 (5 bases). V lost 2 bases and J 11 bases, leaving 12 bases between the germline ends. Germline CDR1 reads LNHNV; CDR2 reads YYDKDF (reference sequence). This CDR3 is built from 13 residues. CDR3 in amino acids: CATSRILGEKLFF. The CDR3 nucleotides read TGTGCCACCAGCAGAATCTTAGGGGAGAAACTGTTTTTT.